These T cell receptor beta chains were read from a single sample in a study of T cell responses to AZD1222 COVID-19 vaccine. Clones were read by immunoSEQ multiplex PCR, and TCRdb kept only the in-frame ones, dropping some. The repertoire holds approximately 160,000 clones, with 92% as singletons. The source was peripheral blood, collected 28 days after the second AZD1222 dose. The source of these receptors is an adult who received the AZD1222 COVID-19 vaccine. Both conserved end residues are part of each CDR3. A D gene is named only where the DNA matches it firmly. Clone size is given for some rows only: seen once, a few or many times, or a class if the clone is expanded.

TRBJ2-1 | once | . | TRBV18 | CASSRGTNRGADEQFF | TGTGCCAGCTCACGAGGGACGAATCGGGGGGCTGATGAGCAGTTCTTC
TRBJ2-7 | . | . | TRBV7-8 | CASSLARVEHKQYF | TGTGCCAGCAGCTTAGCGAGGGTGGAGCATAAGCAGTACTTC
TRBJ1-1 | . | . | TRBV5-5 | CASSLDRTICFF | TGTGCCAGCAGCTTGGATCGGACAATCTGTTTCTTT
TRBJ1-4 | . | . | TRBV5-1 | CASSKTVITTATNEKLFF | TGCGCCAGCAGCAAGACAGTAATTACCACCGCAACTAATGAAAAACTGTTTTTT
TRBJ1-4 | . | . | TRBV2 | CASTDDNEKLFF | TGTGCCAGCACGGACGATAATGAAAAACTGTTTTTT
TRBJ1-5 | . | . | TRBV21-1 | CASSKRGQYSNQPQHF | TGTGCCAGCAGCAAAAGGGGACAGTATAGCAATCAGCCCCAGCATTTT
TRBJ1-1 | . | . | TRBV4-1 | CASSQWGGGAGTEAFF | TGCGCCAGCAGCCAATGGGGCGGAGGGGCTGGCACTGAAGCTTTCTTT
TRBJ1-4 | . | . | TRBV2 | CASSWEGEKLFF | TGTGCCAGCAGTTGGGAGGGGGAAAAACTGTTTTTT
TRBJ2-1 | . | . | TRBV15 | CATSRDLRNEQFF | TGTGCCACCAGCAGAGATCTCCGGAATGAGCAGTTCTTC
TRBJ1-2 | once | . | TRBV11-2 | CASSLDSNYGYTF | TGTGCCAGCAGCTTAGATAGTAACTATGGCTACACCTTC
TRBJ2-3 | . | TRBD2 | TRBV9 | CASSVEGRRLAGPDTQYF | TGTGCCAGCAGCGTAGAGGGGCGGAGACTAGCGGGCCCAGATACGCAGTATTTT